These T cell receptor beta chains were read from a single sample in a study of T cell responses to AZD1222 COVID-19 vaccine. Only in-frame clones appear in the TCRdb table, and some are missing; sequencing was by immunoSEQ multiplex PCR. The sample yields fewer than 150,000 clones, 80% to 95% seen once. This specimen was peripheral blood, taken 28 days after the second AZD1222 dose. Receptors originate from an adult who received the AZD1222 COVID-19 vaccine. The CDR3 runs from the conserved cysteine through the conserved F or W. The order of the fields is clone size, D gene, V gene, J gene, CDR3 DNA, CDR3 protein. A D gene is named only where the DNA matches it firmly. Size is stated for part of the rows, as once, few or many counts, or as a class when the clone is expanded.

-,-,TRBV5-6,TRBJ2-1,TGTGCCAGCGGTAAGTCCGGCTCCTACAATGAGCAGTTCTTC,CASGKSGSYNEQFF
-,TRBD1,TRBV4-1,TRBJ1-4,TGCGCCAGCAGCCACCACCACAGGGGGCAGGGAAAACTGTTTTTT,CASSHHHRGQGKLFF
-,-,TRBV5-1,TRBJ1-2,TGCGCCAGCAGCTTACGCGGGGGGCCCGGCTATGGCTACACCTTC,CASSLRGGPGYGYTF
-,TRBD1,TRBV24-1,TRBJ1-1,TGTGCCACCCAAACTCAACAGGGGGAAGCTTTCTTT,CATQTQQGEAFF
-,-,TRBV6-5,TRBJ1-1,TGTGCCAGCGGGGGGAATTTACTCGAAGCTTTCTTT,CASGGNLLEAFF
-,TRBD1,TRBV3-1/TRBV3-2,TRBJ1-5,TGTGCCAGCAGCCGAGGACAGGCCCGACAGCCCCAGCATTTT,CASSRGQARQPQHF
-,TRBD2,TRBV13,TRBJ2-7,TGTGCCAGCAGCTTAGTAGCGGGGGGGAGCTCCTACGAGCAGTACTTC,CASSLVAGGSSYEQYF
-,-,TRBV20-1,TRBJ2-1,TGCAGTGCTAGTATCCCCTCCTACAATGAGCAGTTCTTC,CSASIPSYNEQFF
-,-,TRBV6-2/TRBV6-3,TRBJ1-2,TGTGCCAGCAGTTACTCGATCGAGGGGGGCTACACCTTC,CASSYSIEGGYTF
-,-,TRBV7-8,TRBJ1-6,TGTGCCAGCAGCTTAGGGACTGGGTGGAATTCACCCCTCCACTTT,CASSLGTGWNSPLHF
-,-,TRBV12-5,TRBJ2-1,TGTGCTAGTGGCCACGAGGGGGAATCTTACAATGAGCAGTTCTTC,CASGHEGESYNEQFF
once,-,TRBV3-1/TRBV3-2,TRBJ1-1,TGTGCCAGCAGCGGGGGGGGAAGGGGCACTGAAGCTTTCTTT,CASSGGGRGTEAFF
-,TRBD1,TRBV11-2,TRBJ1-3,TGTGCCAGCAGCTTAGGGACAGGTGGAAACACCATATATTTT,CASSLGTGGNTIYF
-,-,TRBV19,TRBJ1-4,TGTGCCAGTAGTCCCCTTAGGAGGGAAACAGAAAAACTGTTTTTT,CASSPLRRETEKLFF
-,-,TRBV6-5,TRBJ1-2,TGTGCCAGCAGTTACTTGGGGTCTAACTATGGCTACACCTTC,CASSYLGSNYGYTF
-,TRBD1,TRBV5-8,TRBJ2-3,TGTGCCAACAGCGGACCGGGACAGAGATACACAGATACGCAGTATTTT,CANSGPGQRYTDTQYF
-,-,TRBV19,TRBJ1-1,TGTGCCAGTATTCCGGACCACTACATGAACACTGAAGCTTTCTTT,CASIPDHYMNTEAFF
-,-,TRBV6-5,TRBJ1-4,TGTGCCAGCAGTTTTAGGAATGAAAAACTGTTTTTT,CASSFRNEKLFF
-,TRBD2,TRBV13,TRBJ2-7,TGTGCCAGCAGCACCCGTACTAGCGAGAGCTCCTACGAGCAGTACTTC,CASSTRTSESSYEQYF
-,-,TRBV6-1,TRBJ1-1,TGTGCCAGCAGTGAAGTAAGGGACACTGAAGCTTTCTTT,CASSEVRDTEAFF
-,-,TRBV29-1,TRBJ2-1,TGCAGCGTCTCCGACAGGCTGAATGAGCAGTTCTTC,CSVSDRLNEQFF
-,-,TRBV4-1,TRBJ1-5,TGCGCCAGCAGCCTAGGAGGTCCCCATAGCAATCAGCCCCAGCATTTT,CASSLGGPHSNQPQHF
-,-,TRBV2,TRBJ2-7,TGTGCCAGCAGTGAAGGGGGGAGGATTTCGGTGGACGAGCAGTACTTC,CASSEGGRISVDEQYF
-,-,TRBV30,TRBJ2-1,TGTGCCTGGAGTTTTCAAGCGGGCAATGAGCAGTTCTTC,CAWSFQAGNEQFF
-,-,TRBV27,TRBJ2-1,TGTGCCAGCAGTTTACTAAACACGAACAATGAGCAGTTCTTC,CASSLLNTNNEQFF
-,-,TRBV12-3/TRBV12-4,TRBJ1-1,-,CASSFGPGQAFF
-,TRBD1,TRBV13,TRBJ2-7,TGTGCCAGCCGAAAAACAGGGGGTTCCTACGAGCAGTACTTC,CASRKTGGSYEQYF
-,-,TRBV11-3,TRBJ2-2,TGTGCCAGCAGCTTCCGACGGTACACCGGGGAGCTGTTTTTT,CASSFRRYTGELFF
-,-,TRBV12-3/TRBV12-4,TRBJ1-4,TGTGCCAGCAGTCAACATGAAAAACTGTTTTTT,CASSQHEKLFF
-,TRBD1,TRBV6-5,TRBJ1-2,TGTGCCAGCGGGACAGGGGGCCTCTATGGCTACACCTTC,CASGTGGLYGYTF
-,-,TRBV30,TRBJ2-5,TGTGCCTGGGGACAGCCCCAAGAGACCCAGTACTTC,CAWGQPQETQYF
-,TRBD2,TRBV5-1,TRBJ2-2,TGCGCCAGCAGCTTGGGGACTAGCGTCACCGGGGAGCTGTTTTTT,CASSLGTSVTGELFF
-,-,TRBV7-9,TRBJ1-1,TGTGCCAGCAGCTTCCTTAGGCTGTCGGGGTCTGAAGCTTTCTTT,CASSFLRLSGSEAFF
-,-,TRBV5-8,TRBJ1-5,TGTGCCAGCAGCTTGGGGGAGGGTGGGGTTCAGCCCCAGCATTTT,CASSLGEGGVQPQHF
-,-,TRBV19,TRBJ1-2,TGTGCCAGTAGTCCACAGCGGTGGCGGCGCTATGGCTACACCTTC,CASSPQRWRRYGYTF
few,TRBD1,TRBV15,TRBJ2-1,TGTGCCACCAGCAGAACTGGGACAGGGGTTCTCAATGAGCAGTTCTTC,CATSRTGTGVLNEQFF
-,-,TRBV4-2,TRBJ1-1,TGTGCCAGCAGCCAAGAAATGGCCCCGAACACTGAAGCTTTCTTT,CASSQEMAPNTEAFF
-,TRBD1,TRBV6-2/TRBV6-3,TRBJ1-4,TGTGCCAGCACCCCACGACAGGGAAGAGGAGAAAAACTGTTTTTT,CASTPRQGRGEKLFF
once,-,TRBV25-1,TRBJ2-7,TGTGCCAGCAGTGTCGGGGACACCGCTCCGTACTTC,CASSVGDTAPYF
-,-,TRBV9,TRBJ1-2,TGTGCCAGCAGCGTAGATCCGGGGAACGGCTATGGCTACACCTTC,CASSVDPGNGYGYTF
-,-,TRBV30,TRBJ1-2,TGTGCCTGGGATAGGGGGTATGGCTACACCTTC,CAWDRGYGYTF
-,TRBD1,TRBV30,TRBJ2-1,TGTGCCTGTACAGGGGACGGAGCCTACAATGAGCAGTTCTTC,CACTGDGAYNEQFF
-,-,TRBV5-1,TRBJ2-2,TGCGCCAGCAGCTTGGAGGGGGGCACCGGGGAGCTGTTTTTT,CASSLEGGTGELFF
-,-,TRBV6-5,TRBJ1-4,TGTGCCACCCAGGCTAGGATTTTGGCTAATGAAAAACTGTTTTTT,CATQARILANEKLFF
-,-,TRBV6-5,TRBJ2-7,TGTGCCAGCGGGACATACTCCTACGAGCAGTACTTC,CASGTYSYEQYF
-,-,TRBV21-1,TRBJ2-7,TGTGCCAGCACCCCCCGCTACGAGCAGTACTTC,CASTPRYEQYF
-,-,TRBV10-3,TRBJ1-2,TGTGCCATCTCCCACCCCGCGGGACAAGCACCCGATGGCTACACCTTC,CAISHPAGQAPDGYTF
once,-,TRBV28,TRBJ1-2,TGTGCCACCATGGCAACTAACTATGGCTACACCTTC,CATMATNYGYTF
-,-,TRBV27,TRBJ1-1,TGTGCCAGCAGTTTCTCCGGGAACACTGAAGCTTTCTTT,CASSFSGNTEAFF
-,-,TRBV12-5,TRBJ1-5,TGTGCTAGTGGTTTGTGGCAGGGGCTTATAGATCAGCCCCAGCATTTT,CASGLWQGLIDQPQHF
-,-,TRBV4-1,TRBJ1-6,TGCGCCAGCAGCCAAGGGGTCAATTCACCCCTCCACTTT,CASSQGVNSPLHF
-,TRBD1,TRBV9,TRBJ1-3,TGTGCCAGCAGCGCAGGGGGGAATCGTGGAAACACCATATATTTT,CASSAGGNRGNTIYF
-,TRBD1,TRBV10-3,TRBJ1-5,TGTGCCATCAGTCCCGGGACAGGGTCCGGCGAGCCCCAGCATTTT,CAISPGTGSGEPQHF